The rows below give T cell receptor beta chains drawn from one sample of a study of CD8 T cells in ankylosing spondylitis. TCRdb re-derived calls from the 5' RACE reads in MiXCR, one entry per CDR3 protein. The sample shows some 90,000 distinct CDR3 sequences, around 30% of them seen only once. Sequencing input: blood, either unsorted or a sorted T cell fraction (not recorded which). The source of these receptors is a male donor with ankylosing spondylitis or in good health (not recorded which). Each CDR3 is given with its conserved first and last residue. A D gene is named only where the DNA matches it firmly.

d_gene | v_gene | CDR3aa
. | TRBV3-1 | CASSGLGEKLFF
. | TRBV5-1 | CASRPYPTWFGPQHF
. | TRBV20-1 | CSARGPGTPEAFF
. | TRBV13 | CASSGWTAYTEAFF
. | TRBV6-1 | CASTQRGGESTEAFF
. | TRBV7-9 | CASGLGESGGEQYF
. | TRBV7-2 | CASSLATVGGELFF
. | TRBV11-1 | CASSLGGGSDQPQHF
TRBD2 | TRBV7-7 | CASSLGTSGRAKDEQFF
. | TRBV2 | CASNPGITNLNEKLFF
. | TRBV5-1 | CASSLETTNEKLFF
TRBD2 | TRBV20-1 | CSALTSGVYNEQFF
. | TRBV5-1 | CASSPRQDGGEQYF
. | TRBV20-1 | CSAELGPGNTIYF
. | TRBV20-1 | CSARREGGDNEQFF